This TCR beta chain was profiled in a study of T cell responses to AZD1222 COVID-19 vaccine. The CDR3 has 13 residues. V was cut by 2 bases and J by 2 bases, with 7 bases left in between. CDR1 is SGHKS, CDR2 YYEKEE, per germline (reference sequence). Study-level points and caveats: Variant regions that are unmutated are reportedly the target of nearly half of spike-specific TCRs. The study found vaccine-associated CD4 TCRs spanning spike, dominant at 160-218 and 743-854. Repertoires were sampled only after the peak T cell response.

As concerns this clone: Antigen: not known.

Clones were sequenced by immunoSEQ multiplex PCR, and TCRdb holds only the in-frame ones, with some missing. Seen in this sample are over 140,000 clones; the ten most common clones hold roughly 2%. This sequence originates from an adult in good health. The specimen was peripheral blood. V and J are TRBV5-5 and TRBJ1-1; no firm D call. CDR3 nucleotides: TGTGCCAGCAGCTTATGGGGTAACACTGAAGCTTTCTTT. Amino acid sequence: CASSLWGNTEAFF. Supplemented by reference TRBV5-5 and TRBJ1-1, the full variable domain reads DAGVTQSPTHLIKTRGQQVTLRCSPISGHKSVSWYQQVLGQGPQFIFQYYEKEERGRGNFPDRFSARQFPNYSSELNVNALLLGDSALYLCASSLWGNTEAFFGQGTRLTVV.